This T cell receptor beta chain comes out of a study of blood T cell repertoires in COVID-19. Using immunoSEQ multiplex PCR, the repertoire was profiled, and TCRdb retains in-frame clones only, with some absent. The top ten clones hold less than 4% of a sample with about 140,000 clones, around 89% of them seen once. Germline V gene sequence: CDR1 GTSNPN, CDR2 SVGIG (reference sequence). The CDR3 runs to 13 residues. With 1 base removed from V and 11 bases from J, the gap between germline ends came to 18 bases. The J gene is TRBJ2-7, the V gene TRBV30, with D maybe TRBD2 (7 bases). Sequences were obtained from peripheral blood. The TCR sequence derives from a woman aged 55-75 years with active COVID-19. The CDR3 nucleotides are TGTGCCTGGAGTGCGGGGGGCGAAGGGAGGAAGTACTTC. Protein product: CAWSAGGEGRKYF.